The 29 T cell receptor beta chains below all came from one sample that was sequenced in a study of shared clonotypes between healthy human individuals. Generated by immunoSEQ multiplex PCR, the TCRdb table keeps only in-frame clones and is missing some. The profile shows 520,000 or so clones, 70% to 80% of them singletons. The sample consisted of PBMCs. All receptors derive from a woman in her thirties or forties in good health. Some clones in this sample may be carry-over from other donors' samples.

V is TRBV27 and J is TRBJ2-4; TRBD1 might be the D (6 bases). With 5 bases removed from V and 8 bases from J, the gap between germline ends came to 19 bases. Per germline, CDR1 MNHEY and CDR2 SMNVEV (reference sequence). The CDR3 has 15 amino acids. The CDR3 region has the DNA TGTGCCAGCAGTCCCGGACACTTTGAGGGGGACATTCAGTACTTC. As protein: CASSPGHFEGDIQYF.

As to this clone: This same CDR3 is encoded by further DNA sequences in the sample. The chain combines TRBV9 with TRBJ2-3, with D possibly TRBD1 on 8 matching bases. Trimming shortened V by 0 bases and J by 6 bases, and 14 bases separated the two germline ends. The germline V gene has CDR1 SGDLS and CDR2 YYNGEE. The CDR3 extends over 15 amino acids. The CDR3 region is CASSVGGGQADTQYF. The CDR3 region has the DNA TGTGCCAGCAGCGTAGGGGGGGGACAGGCGGATACGCAGTATTTT.

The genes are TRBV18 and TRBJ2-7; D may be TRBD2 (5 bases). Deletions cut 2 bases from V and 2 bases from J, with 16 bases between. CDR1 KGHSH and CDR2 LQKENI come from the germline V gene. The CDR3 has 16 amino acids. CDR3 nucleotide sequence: TGTGCCAGCTCACCAGAAGGGTTGGCGGGTACCTACGAGCAGTACTTC. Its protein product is CASSPEGLAGTYEQYF.

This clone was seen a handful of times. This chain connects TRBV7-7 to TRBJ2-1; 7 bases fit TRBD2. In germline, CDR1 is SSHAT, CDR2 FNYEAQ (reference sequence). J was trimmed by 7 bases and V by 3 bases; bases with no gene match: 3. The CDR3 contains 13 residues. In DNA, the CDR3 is TGTGCCAGCAGCTTCGGGGGAGGGAATGAGCAGTTCTTC. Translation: CASSFGGGNEQFF.

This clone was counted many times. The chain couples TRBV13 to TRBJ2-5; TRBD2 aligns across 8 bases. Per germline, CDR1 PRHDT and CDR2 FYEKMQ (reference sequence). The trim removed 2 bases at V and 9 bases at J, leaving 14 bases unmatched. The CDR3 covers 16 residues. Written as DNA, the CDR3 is TGTGCCAGCAGCTTATTGGGACTAAGCGGGAGTACGGCCCAGTACTTC. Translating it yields CASSLLGLSGSTAQYF.

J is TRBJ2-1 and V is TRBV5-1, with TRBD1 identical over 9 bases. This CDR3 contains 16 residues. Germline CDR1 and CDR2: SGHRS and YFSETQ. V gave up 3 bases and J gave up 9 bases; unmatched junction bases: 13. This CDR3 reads CASSWPPGQGFVEQFF. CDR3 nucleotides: TGCGCCAGCAGCTGGCCACCGGGACAGGGATTCGTTGAGCAGTTCTTC.

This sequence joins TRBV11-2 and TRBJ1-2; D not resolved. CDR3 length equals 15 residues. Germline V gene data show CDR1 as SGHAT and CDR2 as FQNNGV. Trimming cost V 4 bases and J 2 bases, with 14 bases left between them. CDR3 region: CASSYGRSDNYGYTF. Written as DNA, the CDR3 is TGTGCCAGCAGCTACGGGCGGTCCGACAACTATGGCTACACCTTC.

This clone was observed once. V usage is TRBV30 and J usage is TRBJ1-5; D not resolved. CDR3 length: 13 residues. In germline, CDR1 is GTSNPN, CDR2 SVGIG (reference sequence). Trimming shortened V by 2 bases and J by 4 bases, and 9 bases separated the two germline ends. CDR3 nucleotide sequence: TGTGCCTGGAGTAGCGAGGAGAATCAGCCCCAGCATTTT. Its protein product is CAWSSEENQPQHF.

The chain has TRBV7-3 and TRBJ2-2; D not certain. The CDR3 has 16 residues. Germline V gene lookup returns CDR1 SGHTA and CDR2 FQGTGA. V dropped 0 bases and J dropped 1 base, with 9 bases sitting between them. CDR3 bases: TGTGCCAGCAGCTTAACGTTGTCACTGAACACCGGGGAGCTGTTTTTT. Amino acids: CASSLTLSLNTGELFF.

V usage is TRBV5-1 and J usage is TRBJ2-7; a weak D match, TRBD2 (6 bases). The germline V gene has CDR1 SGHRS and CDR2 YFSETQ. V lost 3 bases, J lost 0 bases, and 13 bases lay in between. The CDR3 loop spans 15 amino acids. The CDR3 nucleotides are TGCGCCAGCAGCTCCTCCGGGACTTACTCCTACGAGCAGTACTTC. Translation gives CASSSSGTYSYEQYF.

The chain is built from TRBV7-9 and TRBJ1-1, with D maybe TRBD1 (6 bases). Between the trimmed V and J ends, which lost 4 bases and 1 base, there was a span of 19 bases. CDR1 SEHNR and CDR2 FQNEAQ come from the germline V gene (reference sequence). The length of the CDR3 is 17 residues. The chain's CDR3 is CASSSHLQGSGNTEAFF. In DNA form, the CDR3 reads TGTGCCAGCAGCTCCCACCTACAGGGTAGCGGGAACACTGAAGCTTTCTTT.

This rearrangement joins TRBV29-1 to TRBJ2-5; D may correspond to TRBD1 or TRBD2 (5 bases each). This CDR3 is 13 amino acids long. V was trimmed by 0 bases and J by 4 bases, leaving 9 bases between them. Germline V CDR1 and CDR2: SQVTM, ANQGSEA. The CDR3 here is CSVEESGGETQYF. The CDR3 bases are TGCAGCGTTGAAGAAAGTGGGGGAGAGACCCAGTACTTC.

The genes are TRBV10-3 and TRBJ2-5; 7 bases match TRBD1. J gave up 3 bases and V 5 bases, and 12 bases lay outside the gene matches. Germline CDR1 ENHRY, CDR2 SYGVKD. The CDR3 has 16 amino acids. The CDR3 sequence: CAISNRDRTLKETQYF. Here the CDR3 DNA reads TGTGCCATCAGTAACAGGGACAGAACTCTTAAAGAGACCCAGTACTTC.

The CDR3 region has the DNA TGTGCCAGCAGTTTACAGGGTGCCAAAAACATTCAGTACTTC. It specifies CASSLQGAKNIQYF. This chain connects TRBV27 to TRBJ2-4, with D perhaps TRBD1 (5 bases). V lost 2 bases, J lost 1 base, and 6 bases lay in between. The CDR3 runs to 14 residues. The germline V gene encodes CDR1 MNHEY and CDR2 SMNVEV (reference sequence).

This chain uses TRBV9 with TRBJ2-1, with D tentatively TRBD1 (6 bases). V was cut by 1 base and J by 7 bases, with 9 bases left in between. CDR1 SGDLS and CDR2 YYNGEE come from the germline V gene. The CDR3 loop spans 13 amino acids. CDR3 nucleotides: TGTGCCAGCAGCGTAACAGGGTTAAATGAGCAGTTCTTC. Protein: CASSVTGLNEQFF.

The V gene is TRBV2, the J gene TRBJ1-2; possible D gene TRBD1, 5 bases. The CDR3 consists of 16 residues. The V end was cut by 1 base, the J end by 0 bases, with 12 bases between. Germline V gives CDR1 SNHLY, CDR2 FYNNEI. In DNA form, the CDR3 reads TGTGCCAGCAGTGAAGGGCCGGCGACAGCTAACTATGGCTACACCTTC. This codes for CASSEGPATANYGYTF.

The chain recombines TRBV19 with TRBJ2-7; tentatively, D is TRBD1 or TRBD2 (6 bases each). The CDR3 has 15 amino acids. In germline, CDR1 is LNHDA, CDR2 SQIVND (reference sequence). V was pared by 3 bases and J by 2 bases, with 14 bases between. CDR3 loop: CASSMGGSFTYEQYF. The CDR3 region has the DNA TGTGCCAGTAGTATGGGGGGCTCCTTCACCTACGAGCAGTACTTC. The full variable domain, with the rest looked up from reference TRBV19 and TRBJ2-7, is DGGITQSPKYLFRKEGQNVTLSCEQNLNHDAMYWYRQDPGQGLRLIYYSQIVNDFQKGDIAEGYSVSREKKESFPLTVTSAQKNPTAFYLCASSMGGSFTYEQYFGPGTRLTVT.

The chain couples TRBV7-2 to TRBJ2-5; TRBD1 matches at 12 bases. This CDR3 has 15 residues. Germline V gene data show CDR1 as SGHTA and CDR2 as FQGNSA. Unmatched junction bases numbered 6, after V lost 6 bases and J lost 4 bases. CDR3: CASSPGQGAGETQYF. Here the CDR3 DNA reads TGTGCCAGCAGTCCGGGACAGGGGGCGGGAGAGACCCAGTACTTC. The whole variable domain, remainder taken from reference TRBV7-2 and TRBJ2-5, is GAGVSQSPSNKVTEKGKDVELRCDPISGHTALYWYRQSLGQGLEFLIYFQGNSAPDKSGLPSDRFSAERTGGSVSTLTIQRTQQEDSAVYLCASSPGQGAGETQYFGPGTRLLVL.

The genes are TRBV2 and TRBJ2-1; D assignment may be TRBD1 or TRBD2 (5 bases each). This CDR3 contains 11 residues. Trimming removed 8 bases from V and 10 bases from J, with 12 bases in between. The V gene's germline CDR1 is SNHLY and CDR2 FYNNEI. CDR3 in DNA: TGTGCCAGCCTGCAAGGGACGGAGCAGTTCTTC. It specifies CASLQGTEQFF. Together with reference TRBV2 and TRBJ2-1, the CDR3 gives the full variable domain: EPEVTQTPSHQVTQMGQEVILRCVPISNHLYFYWYRQILGQKVEFLVSFYNNEISEKSEIFDDQFSVERPDGSNFTLKIRSTKLEDSAMYFCASLQGTEQFFGPGTRLTVL.

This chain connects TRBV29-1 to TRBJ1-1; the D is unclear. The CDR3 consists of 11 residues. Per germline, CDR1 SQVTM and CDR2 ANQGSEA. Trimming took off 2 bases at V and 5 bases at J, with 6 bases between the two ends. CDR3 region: CSVESGTEAFF. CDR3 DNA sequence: TGCAGCGTTGAATCGGGAACTGAAGCTTTCTTT.

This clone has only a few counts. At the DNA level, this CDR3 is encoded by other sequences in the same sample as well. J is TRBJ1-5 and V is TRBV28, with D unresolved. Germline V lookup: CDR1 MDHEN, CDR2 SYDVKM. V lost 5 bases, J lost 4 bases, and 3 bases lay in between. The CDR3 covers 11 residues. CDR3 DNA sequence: TGTGCCAGCAGTGGGAATCAGCCCCAGCATTTT. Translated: CASSGNQPQHF.

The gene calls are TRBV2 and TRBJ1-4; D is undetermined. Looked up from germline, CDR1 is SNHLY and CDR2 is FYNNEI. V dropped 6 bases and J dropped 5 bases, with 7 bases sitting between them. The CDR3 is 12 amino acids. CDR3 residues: CASSPENEKLFF. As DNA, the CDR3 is TGTGCCAGCAGCCCAGAAAATGAAAAACTGTTTTTT.

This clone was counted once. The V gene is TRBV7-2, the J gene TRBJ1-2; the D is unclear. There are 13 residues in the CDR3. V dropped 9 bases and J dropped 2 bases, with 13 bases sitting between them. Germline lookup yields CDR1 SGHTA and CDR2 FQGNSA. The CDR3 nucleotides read TGTGCCAGTAACTCAGGAACCAACTATGGCTACACCTTC. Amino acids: CASNSGTNYGYTF.

The CDR3 sequence is CASSLLIRDRGSGANVLTF. CDR3 nucleotide sequence: TGTGCCAGCAGTTTATTAATCCGGGACAGGGGCTCTGGGGCCAACGTCCTGACTTTC. The chain recombines TRBV28 with TRBJ2-6; the match to TRBD1 covers 10 bases. The junction had 6 bases not matched to a gene; V was cut back by 1 base and J by 0 bases. The CDR3 runs 19 residues. Per germline, CDR1 MDHEN and CDR2 SYDVKM. Full variable domain (rest looked up from reference TRBV28 and TRBJ2-6): DVKVTQSSRYLVKRTGEKVFLECVQDMDHENMFWYRQDPGLGLRLIYFSYDVKMKEKGDIPEGYSVSREKKERFSLILESASTNQTSMYLCASSLLIRDRGSGANVLTFGAGSRLTVL.

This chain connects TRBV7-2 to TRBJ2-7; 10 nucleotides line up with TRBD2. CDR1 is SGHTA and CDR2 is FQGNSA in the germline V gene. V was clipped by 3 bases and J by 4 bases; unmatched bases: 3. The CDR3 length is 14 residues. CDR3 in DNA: TGTGCCAGCAGCTTTCTAGCGGGAGCTTACGAGCAGTACTTC. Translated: CASSFLAGAYEQYF.

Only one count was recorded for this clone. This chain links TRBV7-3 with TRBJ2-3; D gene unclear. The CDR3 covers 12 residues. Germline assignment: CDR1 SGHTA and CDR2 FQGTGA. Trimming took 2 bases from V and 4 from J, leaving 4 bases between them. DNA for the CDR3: TGTGCCAGCAGCTTATACCCAGATACGCAGTATTTT. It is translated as CASSLYPDTQYF.

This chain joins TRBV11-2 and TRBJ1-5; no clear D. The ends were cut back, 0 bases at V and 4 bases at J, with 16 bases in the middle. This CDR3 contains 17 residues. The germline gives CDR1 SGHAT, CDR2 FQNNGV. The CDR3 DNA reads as TGTGCCAGCAGCTTAGATAACTCCGGGGTCGGGAATCAGCCCCAGCATTTT. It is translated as CASSLDNSGVGNQPQHF.

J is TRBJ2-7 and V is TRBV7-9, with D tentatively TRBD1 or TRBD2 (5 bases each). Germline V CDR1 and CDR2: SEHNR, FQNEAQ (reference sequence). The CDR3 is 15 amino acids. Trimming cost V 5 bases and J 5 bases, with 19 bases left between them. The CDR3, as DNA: TGTGCCAGCAGCACCGGGGCCCCAAGACGAGACGAGCAGTACTTC. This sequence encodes CASSTGAPRRDEQYF.

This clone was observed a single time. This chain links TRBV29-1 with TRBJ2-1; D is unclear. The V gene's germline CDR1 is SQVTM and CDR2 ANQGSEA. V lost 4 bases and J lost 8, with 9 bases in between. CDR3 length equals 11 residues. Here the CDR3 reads CSVVQVHEQFF. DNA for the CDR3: TGCAGCGTTGTTCAGGTCCATGAGCAGTTCTTC.